What follows is one T cell receptor (beta chain) and its context. The CDR3 loop spans 15 amino acids. V was clipped by 4 bases and J by 0 bases, with 10 bases between them. Germline V gene sequence: CDR1 KGHSH, CDR2 LQKENI. The table came from immunoSEQ multiplex PCR; TCRdb's copy has only in-frame clones and leaves some out. The data contain 120,000 to 150,000 clones, over 75% of them singletons. This sample was included in a study of blood T cell repertoires in COVID-19. For the study at large: Material from acute and convalescent COVID-19 was sourced from the United States, Italy and Spain.

This sequence was found in a woman aged 25-40 years with acute COVID-19. The sequenced sample consisted of PBMCs or T cells enriched from blood (not recorded which). The chain carries TRBV18 and TRBJ2-1; D possibly corresponds to TRBD2 (6 bases). CDR3 nucleotide sequence: TGTGCCAGCTCACTTAGCGGATTCTCCTACAATGAGCAGTTCTTC. This translates into CASSLSGFSYNEQFF.